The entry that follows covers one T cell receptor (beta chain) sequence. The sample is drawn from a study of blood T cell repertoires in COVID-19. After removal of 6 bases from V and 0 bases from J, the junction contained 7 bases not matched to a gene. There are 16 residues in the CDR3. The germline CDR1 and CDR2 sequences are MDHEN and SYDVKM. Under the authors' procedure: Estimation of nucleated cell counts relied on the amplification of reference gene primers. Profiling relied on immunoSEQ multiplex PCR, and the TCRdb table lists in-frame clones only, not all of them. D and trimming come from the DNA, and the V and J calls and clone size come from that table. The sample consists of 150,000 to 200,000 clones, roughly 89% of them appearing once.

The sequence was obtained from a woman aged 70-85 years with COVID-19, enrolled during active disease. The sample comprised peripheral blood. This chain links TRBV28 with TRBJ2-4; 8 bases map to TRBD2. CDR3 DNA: TGTGCCAGCAGCAAAGCGGGAGAGCTAGCCAAAAACATTCAGTACTTC. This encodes CASSKAGELAKNIQYF.